The 32 T cell receptor beta chains in this list originate from one sample, sequenced in a study of T-cell reconstitution after alpha-beta-depleted transplantation in children. The TCRbeta library was prepared with unique molecular identifiers. TCRdb reprocessed the PCR reads via MiXCR and lists one record per CDR3 protein. The sample lists 90,000 to 120,000 distinct CDR3 sequences, approximately 6% occurring once. The sequences come from PBMCs, mostly from graft donor cells, collected 360 days after TCRalphabeta/CD19-depleted stem cell transplant. Receptor source: a male patient under 10 years old who had a stem cell transplant for acute lymphoblastic leukemia, so the T cells may come from the graft donor.

The chain employs TRBV7-9 and TRBJ1-1; 7 bases are shared with TRBD1. Germline loops: CDR1 SEHNR, CDR2 FQNEAQ (reference sequence). This CDR3 spans 15 amino acids. V lost 5 bases, J lost 3 bases, and 9 bases stayed unmatched. The CDR3 protein is CASSTRQGGDTEAFF. In nucleotides, the CDR3 is TGTGCCAGCAGCACAAGACAGGGAGGGGACACTGAAGCTTTCTTT.

The CDR3 here is CASSLVGGQQPQHF. The CDR3 coding sequence is TGTGCCAGCAGCTTAGTAGGGGGCCAACAGCCCCAGCATTTT. The chain couples TRBV7-8 to TRBJ1-5; 7 nucleotides line up with TRBD1. Trimming took 1 base from V and 7 from J; bases not matched to a gene: 4. Germline CDR1 reads SGHVS; CDR2 reads FQNEAQ. The CDR3 has 14 residues.

The chain carries TRBV6-1 and TRBJ2-5; 10 nucleotides line up with TRBD2. CDR3 length: 15 amino acids. Germline CDR1 is MNHNS and CDR2 is SASEGT. The J segment lost 1 base and the V segment lost 4 bases, leaving 3 bases of the junction unmatched. CDR3 in amino acids: CASSAGTSVQETQYF. CDR3 DNA sequence: TGTGCCAGCAGTGCCGGGACTAGCGTCCAAGAGACCCAGTACTTC.

This clonotype was detected many times. The chain uses TRBV6-4 and TRBJ2-3; no definite D call. The germline CDR1 and CDR2 sequences are MRHNA and SNTAGT. The V and J ends lost 6 bases and 1 base respectively, with 8 bases between them. The CDR3 consists of 13 residues. In DNA, the CDR3 is TGTGCCAGCAGCCGTCGCCGCACAGATACGCAGTATTTT. It translates to CASSRRRTDTQYF.

This clonotype was seen a handful of times. V and J are TRBV7-3 and TRBJ2-5; 9 bases align to TRBD1. Germline CDR1 SGHTA, CDR2 FQGTGA. CDR3 length: 14 amino acids. The trim removed 4 bases at V and 3 bases at J, leaving 3 bases unmatched. For the CDR3, the DNA is TGTGCCAGCAGCTCTACAGGGGGCAAAGAGACCCAGTACTTC. Protein sequence: CASSSTGGKETQYF.

The rearrangement links TRBV20-1 to TRBJ1-1, with 7 bases that match TRBD1. Germline-derived CDR1 and CDR2 are DFQATT and SNEGSKA (reference sequence). The CDR3 runs to 12 residues. With V trimmed by 1 base and J by 5 bases, 1 base remained unmatched. The CDR3, as DNA: TGCAGTGCTAGAGTCAGGGGGACTGAAGCTTTCTTT. This translates into CSARVRGTEAFF.

This clonotype was detected many times. The chain joins TRBV6-1 to TRBJ1-1; TRBD1 is a possible D gene (6 bases). Trimming shortened V by 10 bases and J by 0 bases, and 15 bases separated the two germline ends. Germline V gene sequence: CDR1 MNHNS, CDR2 SASEGT. The CDR3 is made up of 14 amino acids. In DNA, the CDR3 is TGTGCCACCGGGGGGCGGGCCGTGAACACTGAAGCTTTCTTT. This gives the protein CATGGRAVNTEAFF.

On this clonotype: One end of the junction varies from germline; a read error may be responsible. The chain uses TRBV6-1 and TRBJ1-3; D remains unclear. The germline CDR1 and CDR2 sequences are MNHNS and SASEGT. The CDR3 has 14 residues. The CDR3 DNA reads as TGTGCCAGCAGTGAAACCCTCCCAGGAAACAACATATATTTT. It translates to CASSETLPGNNIYF.

This clonotype was found many times. The chain couples TRBV13 to TRBJ1-3; D is unresolved. Trimming cost V 2 bases and J 10 bases, with 15 bases left between them. Germline CDR1 reads PRHDT; CDR2 reads FYEKMQ (reference sequence). This CDR3 is built from 14 residues. Here the CDR3 DNA reads TGTGCCAGCAGCTTAAGCGCATTCGGGAGGACCATATATTTT. The encoded protein is CASSLSAFGRTIYF. The full variable domain, with the rest looked up from reference TRBV13 and TRBJ1-3, is AAGVIQSPRHLIKEKRETATLKCYPIPRHDTVYWYQQGPGQDPQFLISFYEKMQSDKGSIPDRFSAQQFSDYHSELNMSSLELGDSALYFCASSLSAFGRTIYFGEGSWLTVV.

A note on this clonotype: This could be a read error, since a much larger clone is one nucleotide away. This chain uses TRBV6-1 with TRBJ2-3; unclear D gene. The CDR3 has 13 amino acids. CDR1 MNHNS and CDR2 SASEGT come from the germline V gene. The V gene lost 8 bases and the J gene lost 2 bases, with 11 bases spanning the gap. This CDR3 reads CASAVSNTDTQYF. The CDR3 DNA sequence: TGTGCCAGCGCGGTGAGCAACACAGATACGCAGTATTTT.

This clonotype was detected many times. This chain joins TRBV24-1 and TRBJ2-2; 10 bases line up with TRBD1. Per germline, CDR1 KGHDR and CDR2 SFDVKD. The CDR3 loop spans 18 amino acids. With V trimmed by 3 bases and J by 5 bases, 11 bases remained unmatched. Written as DNA, the CDR3 is TGTGCCACCAGTGATATCCGGGACAGGGGTCGTGCGACCGGGGAGCTGTTTTTT. It yields the protein CATSDIRDRGRATGELFF.

At least ten counts were recorded for this clonotype. The V call is TRBV7-6, the J call TRBJ2-7, with unresolved D. V was pared by 0 bases and J by 3 bases, with 6 bases between. CDR3 length equals 13 residues. Germline lookup yields CDR1 SGHVS and CDR2 FNYEAQ. The CDR3 here is CASSLAFGYEQYF. The CDR3 DNA follows: TGTGCCAGCAGCTTAGCGTTCGGCTACGAGCAGTACTTC.

This clonotype was seen ten or more times. The rearrangement links TRBV20-1 to TRBJ2-1, with a tentative D call TRBD2 (5 bases). The CDR3 length is 12 residues. V lost 4 bases and J lost 9, with 13 bases in between. The germline CDR1 and CDR2 sequences are DFQATT and SNEGSKA (reference sequence). The CDR3 DNA reads TGCAGTGCTAATTTACGTACTAGTGAGCAGTTCTTC. Translated: CSANLRTSEQFF.

At least ten counts were recorded for this clonotype. This chain connects TRBV29-1 to TRBJ2-7; perhaps TRBD2 as D (6 bases). The germline gives CDR1 SQVTM, CDR2 ANQGSEA. V shed 6 bases and J shed 0 bases, with 9 bases lying between them. The CDR3 has 12 amino acids. In nucleotides, the CDR3 is TGCAGCGTGGGGCGGGGCTCCTACGAGCAGTACTTC. As protein: CSVGRGSYEQYF.

This clonotype came up many times. The chain carries TRBV6-2 or TRBV6-3 and TRBJ2-1; 7 bases align to TRBD2. V shed 11 bases and J 8 bases; nucleotides not matched to a gene: 12. This CDR3 has 13 amino acids. The germline V gene encodes CDR1 MNHEY and CDR2 SVGEGT. DNA for the CDR3: TGTGCCTCAACGGCGGGAGATTTTTATGAGCAGTTCTTC. Translating it yields CASTAGDFYEQFF.

This clonotype appeared a few times. V usage is TRBV29-1 and J usage is TRBJ1-1, with no clear D. Germline loops: CDR1 SQVTM, CDR2 ANQGSEA. V was trimmed by 8 bases and J by 3 bases, leaving 16 bases between them. The CDR3 contains 13 residues. Here the CDR3 DNA reads TGCAGCCTCTTATTGGACGGCTACACTGAAGCTTTCTTT. It is translated as CSLLLDGYTEAFF.

This clonotype was observed at least ten times. The rearrangement uses TRBV9 and TRBJ1-4; the match to TRBD1 covers 10 bases. Germline CDR1 reads SGDLS; CDR2 reads YYNGEE. V lost 0 bases, J lost 8 bases, and 7 bases stayed unmatched. This CDR3 spans 16 amino acids. The CDR3 DNA is TGTGCCAGCAGCGTAGCGAGCCGGACAGGGGGGGAAAAACTGTTTTTT. It specifies CASSVASRTGGEKLFF.

Ten or more counts support this clonotype. This chain connects TRBV28 to TRBJ2-3; 12 nucleotides match TRBD1. The CDR3 is made up of 18 amino acids. CDR1 is MDHEN and CDR2 is SYDVKM in the germline V gene. Trimming removed 6 bases from V and 3 bases from J; junction bases left unmatched: 13. CDR3 loop: CASSASPGQGARTDTQYF. The DNA of the CDR3 is TGTGCCAGCAGCGCATCTCCGGGACAGGGGGCGAGGACAGATACGCAGTATTTT.

This clonotype was seen repeatedly, ten times or more. The rearrangement links TRBV5-1 to TRBJ2-5, with 14 positions matching TRBD2. V trimming: 7 bases; J trimming: 6 bases; junction bases outside the gene matches: 5. The CDR3 has 14 residues. CDR1 SGHRS and CDR2 YFSETQ come from the germline V gene. In nucleotides, the CDR3 is TGCGCCAGCGGGACTAGCGGGAGTTCAAAGACCCAGTACTTC. Encoded protein: CASGTSGSSKTQYF.

This clonotype has only a few counts. The V call is TRBV20-1, the J call TRBJ2-7; D is possibly TRBD1 or TRBD2 (6 bases each). This CDR3 has 18 residues. CDR1 and CDR2 (germline): DFQATT, SNEGSKA (reference sequence). Trimming left V 3 bases short and J 3 bases short, with 27 bases between. The CDR3 here is CSARPWGPGTPPIYEQYF. The DNA for the CDR3 is TGCAGTGCTAGGCCCTGGGGGCCCGGGACTCCCCCCATCTACGAGCAGTACTTC.

This clonotype was recorded many times. This chain connects TRBV6-2 or TRBV6-3 to TRBJ2-4; D perhaps matches TRBD2 (6 bases). CDR1 and CDR2 from the germline V gene are MNHEY and SVGEGT. Trimming took off 0 bases at V and 4 bases at J, with 16 bases between the two ends. The CDR3 length is 17 residues. CDR3: CASSYSSGRTKKNIQYF. For the CDR3, the DNA is TGTGCCAGCAGTTACTCGAGCGGCAGGACTAAGAAAAACATTCAGTACTTC.

This clonotype has a count of ten or more. V usage is TRBV6-5 and J usage is TRBJ1-1; D gene uncertain. This CDR3 spans 12 amino acids. CDR1 is MNHEY, CDR2 SVGAGI, per germline. The V end was cut by 5 bases, the J end by 4 bases, with 8 bases between. CDR3 sequence reads: CASSNDPTEAFF. DNA of the CDR3: TGTGCCAGCAGTAACGACCCCACTGAAGCTTTCTTT.

This clonotype was counted ten times or more. The CDR3 region has the DNA TGTGCCAGCAGTGGAAGCGGCCCCCAGCATTTT. It is translated as CASSGSGPQHF. The chain couples TRBV25-1 to TRBJ1-5; D gene ambiguous. Germline V gene sequence: CDR1 MGHDK, CDR2 SYGVNS. The CDR3 is 11 residues long. The V and J ends lost 4 bases and 10 bases respectively, with 8 bases between them.

This clonotype has a count of ten or more. The rearrangement joins TRBV3-1 to TRBJ2-5, with D perhaps given as TRBD1 or TRBD2 (5 bases each). This CDR3 has 16 residues. V lost 1 base and J lost 1, with 13 bases in between. The germline gives CDR1 LGHDT, CDR2 YNNKEL (reference sequence). The CDR3 protein is CASSQGRRGPQETQYF. The CDR3 DNA sequence: TGTGCCAGCAGCCAAGGTCGAAGGGGACCCCAAGAGACCCAGTACTTC.

This clonotype has just a few counts. The chain has TRBV10-3 and TRBJ2-7; a weak D match, TRBD1 (5 bases). Germline lookup yields CDR1 ENHRY and CDR2 SYGVKD. The CDR3 loop spans 11 amino acids. V lost 10 bases, J lost 7 bases, and 14 bases lay in between. CDR3 nucleotide sequence: TGTGCCACCGTCGGGTCAGGGGAGCAGTACTTC. Translating gives CATVGSGEQYF.

The V and J genes are TRBV10-3 and TRBJ2-7; 8 positions match TRBD2. The CDR3 covers 15 residues. Germline trimming cut 10 bases from V and 1 base from J; bases unmatched to any gene: 12. Per the germline V gene, CDR1 is ENHRY and CDR2 is SYGVKD. CDR3 in DNA: TGTGCCACCACCTCCAGCGGGAGCCCATCCTACGAGCAGTACTTC. This sequence encodes CATTSSGSPSYEQYF.

This clonotype was counted many times. This rearrangement joins TRBV4-3 to TRBJ2-3; D possibly uses TRBD1 or TRBD2 (5 bases each). The V gene's germline CDR1 is LGHNA and CDR2 YSLEER. Trimming left V 0 bases short and J 3 bases short, with 10 bases between. This CDR3 region has 15 residues. The DNA of the CDR3 is TGCGCCAGCAGCCAAGAAGGCAGGGAGACAGATACGCAGTATTTT. It yields the protein CASSQEGRETDTQYF.

This clonotype has a handful of counts. This sequence joins TRBV28 and TRBJ1-4, with 7 bases identical to TRBD1. This CDR3 is 16 amino acids long. The V segment lost 6 bases and the J segment 4 bases; nucleotides outside the gene matches: 11. Germline lookup yields CDR1 MDHEN and CDR2 SYDVKM. The CDR3 spells CASRTFRWDSNEKLFF. The CDR3 DNA reads TGTGCCAGCAGAACTTTTCGCTGGGACAGTAATGAAAAACTGTTTTTT. Together with reference TRBV28 and TRBJ1-4, the CDR3 gives the full variable domain: DVKVTQSSRYLVKRTGEKVFLECVQDMDHENMFWYRQDPGLGLRLIYFSYDVKMKEKGDIPEGYSVSREKKERFSLILESASTNQTSMYLCASRTFRWDSNEKLFFGSGTQLSVL.

Ten or more counts support this clonotype. The chain couples TRBV10-3 to TRBJ2-1; D gene unclear. The CDR3 length is 13 residues. Looked up from germline, CDR1 is ENHRY and CDR2 is SYGVKD. V was pared by 7 bases and J by 8 bases, with 15 bases between. The CDR3 sequence is CAITSPKGDEQFF. CDR3 in DNA: TGTGCCATCACCTCCCCCAAAGGCGATGAGCAGTTCTTC.

This clonotype was recorded at least ten times. V usage is TRBV20-1 and J usage is TRBJ2-4, with TRBD2 as a possible D gene (6 bases). V was cut by 3 bases and J by 0 bases, with 21 bases left in between. CDR1 and CDR2 from the germline V gene are DFQATT and SNEGSKA (reference sequence). The CDR3 has 18 amino acids. CDR3 residues: CSASAPGTGALAKNIQYF. Here the CDR3 DNA reads TGCAGTGCTAGTGCCCCTGGGACTGGGGCATTAGCCAAAAACATTCAGTACTTC.

This clonotype was seen a handful of times. The genes are TRBV9 and TRBJ1-2, with D hard to call. Germline V gene lookup returns CDR1 SGDLS and CDR2 YYNGEE. This CDR3 has 15 amino acids. Trimming took 4 bases from V and 8 from J, leaving 21 bases between them. The CDR3 DNA reads as TGTGCCAGCAGCCCCATTCCACTATCCTATCGAGGCTACACCTTC. It translates to CASSPIPLSYRGYTF. Based on the CDR3 plus reference TRBV9 and TRBJ1-2, the full variable domain is DSGVTQTPKHLITATGQRVTLRCSPRSGDLSVYWYQQSLDQGLQFLIQYYNGEERAKGNILERFSAQQFPDLHSELNLSSLELGDSALYFCASSPIPLSYRGYTFGSGTRLTVV.

The table lists this clonotype with many counts. V and J are TRBV7-9 and TRBJ2-3; unclear D gene. The V end was cut by 5 bases, the J end by 2 bases, with 17 bases between. Germline CDR1 is SEHNR and CDR2 is FQNEAQ (reference sequence). This CDR3 has 16 residues. CDR3 nucleotide sequence: TGTGCCAGCAGCCCTGGACGAAATCCGCACACAGATACGCAGTATTTT. Protein sequence: CASSPGRNPHTDTQYF.